The clone carrying this T cell receptor beta chain appeared many times. Its antigen is not identified. TCRdb itself ran the reads through MiXCR, one entry per CDR3 protein. The sample consists of about 770,000 distinct CDR3 sequences, roughly 28% of them appearing once. These data originate in a study of T cell repertoires in cytomegalovirus infection. In the study overall: CMV epitopes, recently identified HLA-C-restricted and well-studied HLA-B-restricted, were used. Through public TCR beta signatures, both CMV infection and matching HLA type were indicated.

Notes on the study in general: Cumulative frequency of public TCR beta families picked out carriers of CMV plus the relevant HLA.

The V end lost 7 bases, the J end lost 3 bases, and 9 bases lay between the germline ends. Per germline, CDR1 SGHTA and CDR2 FQGNSA. The CDR3 totals 12 residues. The receptor comes from a human donor in good health (CMV status not recorded). Some clones in this sample may be carry-over from other donors' samples. The sequencing used cultured CD8+ T cells from PBMCs, collected from culture after CMV antigen stimulation. J is TRBJ1-1 and V is TRBV7-2, with D unresolved. The CDR3 DNA sequence: TGTGCCAGCAACCGAGGATACACTGAAGCTTTCTTT. It encodes CASNRGYTEAFF.